This TCR beta chain was recovered during a study of vaccination and CD4 T cells after COVID-19. Whole-study context: The post-vaccine samples came a median 72 days after dose two (range 14 to 241). Either a CEFX pool, an HIV-1 Nef pool, or no peptide was added to control cultures.

V lost 1 base and J 5 bases, leaving 12 bases between the germline ends. CDR3 length: 16 amino acids. From germline, CDR1 is MGHRA and CDR2 YSYEKL. Specified time point: late sampling 161 to 241 days after vaccination in three convalescent patients. The treatment is: roughly ten-day PBMC culture with coronavirus spike peptide pools or control peptides (ViraFEST assay). Expansion of antigen-specific T cells with peptide pools by ViraFEST preceded sequencing of TCRs. Cultured CD4+ T cells had their DNA profiled by the Oncomine TCR Beta short-read assay. MiXCR, run by TCRdb on the PCR reads, gives a single entry per CDR3 protein. The table shows around 18,000 distinct CDR3 sequences, with 44% occurring only once. On this clonotype: Its antigen remains unidentified.

Findings and caveats of the study: Reactive clonotype counts went from median roughly 20 after infection to roughly 41 after vaccination, nonsignificantly.

This chain links TRBV4-1 with TRBJ1-6; the D is unclear. The sequences come from CD4+ T cells from blood, cultured in vitro, collected about 7 months after SARS-CoV-2 vaccination. This receptor was taken from a human donor who had recovered from COVID-19. CDR3 protein: CASSQVLDVDNSPLHF. CDR3 coding DNA: TGCGCCAGCAGCCAAGTTTTGGACGTTGATAATTCACCCCTCCACTTT.